The entry that follows covers one T cell receptor (beta chain) sequence. The data were taken from a study of blood T cell repertoires in COVID-19. Study overall: COVID-19 samples from acute and convalescent phases originated in the United States, Italy and Spain.

This CDR3 is built from 22 residues. Original processing notes: Amplification of reference gene primers provided the estimated nucleated cell counts. The protocol was immunoSEQ multiplex PCR, while the TCRdb copy is restricted to in-frame clones and leaves out a portion. Clone size and V and J calls were adopted from that table, with D and trimming inferred from the DNA. The sample has about 80,000 clones, about four fifths seen once. Sequenced input: peripheral blood. The chain uses TRBV21-1 and TRBJ2-1; TRBD2, as called in the table, went unchecked against the DNA. TRBV21-1 corresponds to a pseudogene. This receptor was identified in a human donor in a cohort sampled during active COVID-19. Here the CDR3 reads CASSKGPVQREGSNLSYNEQFF. CDR3 nucleotide sequence: TGTGCCAGCAGCAAAGGCCCCGTACAGAGGGAGGGCTCAAACCTCTCCTACAATGAGCAGTTCTTC.